The clone carrying this T cell receptor beta chain was seen a handful of times. This entry comes from a study of blood T cells in healthy people across ages. CDR3 length: 14 residues. V lost 4 bases, J lost 11 bases, and 19 bases lay in between. Germline V CDR1 and CDR2: SGHRS, YFSETQ. It was with a sample-barcoded 5' primer and a J-beta primer mix that a second PCR of about 7 to 12 cycles was run. TCRdb recomputed calls from the 5' RACE reads with MiXCR, one row per CDR3 protein. The table records about 570,000 distinct CDR3 sequences, roughly a quarter of them present only once. V usage is TRBV5-1 and J usage is TRBJ2-1, with D possibly being TRBD1 or TRBD2 (7 bases each). This clonotype was sampled from a woman aged 70 to 79 in good health. The specimen sequenced was blood. CDR3: CASSPGTAGTQQFF. For the CDR3, the DNA is TGCGCCAGCAGCCCAGGGACAGCGGGGACCCAGCAGTTCTTC.